These 22 T cell receptor beta chains were all obtained from the same sample, sequenced in a study of OX40 agonist ivuxolimab in advanced cancers. Only in-frame clones appear in the TCRdb table, and some are missing; sequencing was by immunoSEQ multiplex PCR. The data contain about 58,000 clones, roughly 91% of them singletons. Specimen: CD4+ or CD8+ T cells sorted from blood, collected in a trial of the OX40 agonist ivuxolimab. The source is an adult with an advanced solid tumor such as melanoma, head and neck, liver or kidney cancer.

This clone was detected only once. V gene TRBV7-2 combines with J gene TRBJ2-5; D is perhaps TRBD1 or TRBD2 (6 bases each). With 2 bases removed from V and 0 bases from J, the gap between germline ends came to 10 bases. Germline V gene data show CDR1 as SGHTA and CDR2 as FQGNSA. This CDR3 has 15 amino acids. CDR3 sequence: CASSLLGGHQETQYF. The CDR3 DNA reads TGTGCCAGCAGCTTACTTGGGGGGCACCAAGAGACCCAGTACTTC.

The chain employs TRBV5-6 and TRBJ2-7; no definite D call. The V and J ends lost 0 bases and 2 bases respectively, with 9 bases between them. Germline V lookup: CDR1 SGHDT, CDR2 YYEEEE. This CDR3 comprises 14 residues. The CDR3 loop reads CASSLAFLTYEQYF. CDR3 sequence (DNA): TGTGCCAGCAGCTTGGCCTTCTTGACCTACGAGCAGTACTTC.

This chain connects TRBV14 to TRBJ1-2, with D possibly TRBD1 on 5 matching bases. The CDR3 has 14 amino acids. Trimming pared 1 base from V and 8 bases from J, leaving 14 bases between. Germline V gene sequence: CDR1 SGHDN, CDR2 FVKESK. CDR3 loop: CASSQGGAVLGYTF. DNA for the CDR3: TGTGCCAGCAGCCAAGGGGGCGCTGTACTAGGCTACACCTTC.

This clone was seen a single time. This chain joins TRBV27 and TRBJ2-3; D is undetermined. This CDR3 contains 13 residues. V was trimmed by 2 bases and J by 2 bases, leaving 5 bases between them. Germline V gene sequence: CDR1 MNHEY, CDR2 SMNVEV (reference sequence). The CDR3 loop reads CASSLKITDTQYF. DNA for the CDR3: TGTGCCAGCAGTTTAAAGATCACAGATACGCAGTATTTT.

The rearrangement uses TRBV9 and TRBJ1-1, with D uncertain. The CDR3 is made up of 14 amino acids. The germline V and J ends were trimmed by 0 bases and 4 bases, with 10 bases remaining between them. Germline-derived CDR1 and CDR2 are SGDLS and YYNGEE. CDR3 loop: CASSVGGSATEAFF. The DNA for the CDR3 is TGTGCCAGCAGCGTAGGAGGGAGCGCCACTGAAGCTTTCTTT.

Only one count was recorded for this clone. This sequence joins TRBV11-2 and TRBJ1-1; perhaps TRBD1 as D (5 bases). There are 14 residues in the CDR3. CDR1 is SGHAT and CDR2 is FQNNGV in the germline V gene. Trimming stripped 5 bases from V and 11 bases from J, with 21 bases between. CDR3 region: CASSHRTKLLGAFF. The CDR3 bases are TGTGCCAGCAGCCACAGGACCAAACTCCTCGGGGCTTTCTTT.

The J gene is TRBJ1-2, the V gene TRBV11-2, with TRBD1 matching over 9 bases. The CDR3 has 16 residues. CDR1 and CDR2 (germline): SGHAT, FQNNGV. V was clipped by 8 bases and J by 1 base; unmatched bases: 11. This CDR3 is CASAKTGQGNNYGYTF. CDR3 in DNA: TGTGCCAGCGCTAAGACCGGACAGGGGAATAACTATGGCTACACCTTC.

This chain uses TRBV19 with TRBJ1-2; D gene ambiguous. Trimming pared 5 bases from V and 4 bases from J, leaving 8 bases between. CDR3 length: 12 residues. Germline CDR1 is LNHDA and CDR2 is SQIVND (reference sequence). CDR3 DNA: TGTGCCAGTAGTGACCGGGGCTATGGCTACACCTTC. The encoded protein is CASSDRGYGYTF.

This rearrangement joins TRBV7-8 to TRBJ2-3, with D unresolved. Germline V gene data show CDR1 as SGHVS and CDR2 as FQNEAQ. The CDR3 extends over 13 amino acids. Trimming left V 4 bases short and J 5 bases short, with 10 bases between. The CDR3 sequence is CASSYNIRDTQYF. The CDR3 coding sequence is TGTGCCAGCAGCTATAACATCCGAGATACGCAGTATTTT.

The chain carries TRBV28 and TRBJ1-3; D is perhaps TRBD1 (5 bases). The CDR3 is 15 residues long. Trimming shortened V by 5 bases and J by 0 bases, and 11 bases separated the two germline ends. Germline V gives CDR1 MDHEN, CDR2 SYDVKM. CDR3 sequence (DNA): TGTGCCAGCAGTGCCGGGACCTACTCTGGAAACACCATATATTTT. Translating it yields CASSAGTYSGNTIYF.

The chain uses TRBV30 and TRBJ2-2; perhaps TRBD1 as D (6 bases). Germline-derived CDR1 and CDR2 are GTSNPN and SVGIG (reference sequence). With 4 bases removed from V and 1 base from J, the gap between germline ends came to 22 bases. The CDR3 covers 18 residues. The CDR3 region is CAWNPGHLLRLNTGELFF. The CDR3 nucleotides are TGTGCCTGGAACCCGGGACACTTACTCCGCTTGAACACCGGGGAGCTGTTTTTT.

The chain combines TRBV5-6 with TRBJ2-3; 7 nucleotides line up with TRBD2. The CDR3 spans 16 residues. The germline CDR1 and CDR2 sequences are SGHDT and YYEEEE. V trimming: 4 bases; J trimming: 2 bases; junction bases outside the gene matches: 10. The CDR3 sequence: CASSRRLAAITDTQYF. The CDR3 nucleotides are TGTGCCAGCAGCCGCCGACTAGCCGCCATCACAGATACGCAGTATTTT.

The chain recombines TRBV30 with TRBJ2-2, with 10 bases that match TRBD1. The CDR3 extends over 13 amino acids. J was trimmed by 7 bases and V by 7 bases; bases with no gene match: 6. Germline V gene lookup returns CDR1 GTSNPN and CDR2 SVGIG (reference sequence). The CDR3: CAFGTGASGELFF. CDR3 bases: TGTGCCTTCGGGACAGGGGCTAGCGGGGAGCTGTTTTTT.

The gene calls are TRBV10-3 and TRBJ1-4; D is ambiguous. Between the trimmed V and J ends, which lost 0 bases and 7 bases, there was a span of 3 bases. The V gene's germline CDR1 is ENHRY and CDR2 SYGVKD. CDR3 length: 12 amino acids. The CDR3 here is CAISESAEKLFF. The DNA of the CDR3 is TGTGCCATCAGTGAGTCGGCTGAAAAACTGTTTTTT.

The chain employs TRBV28 and TRBJ1-1, with 9 positions matching TRBD1. Trimming at V came to 3 bases and at J to 6 bases, leaving 5 bases not matched to a gene. Germline CDR1 reads MDHEN; CDR2 reads SYDVKM. This CDR3 has 14 residues. CDR3 DNA: TGTGCCAGCAGTTTTCGGACAGGGGCCCCTGAAGCTTTCTTT. It codes for CASSFRTGAPEAFF.

V gene TRBV28 combines with J gene TRBJ2-3, with D maybe TRBD1 (6 bases). Germline V gene lookup returns CDR1 MDHEN and CDR2 SYDVKM. The CDR3 is made up of 18 amino acids. Between the trimmed V and J ends, which lost 3 bases and 3 bases, there was a span of 22 bases. In DNA, the CDR3 is TGTGCCAGCAGTTTTATTCGGTTGGGGGCAGGGCCGACAGATACGCAGTATTTT. Protein product: CASSFIRLGAGPTDTQYF.

For this clone: Other nucleotide sequences from this sample produce the same CDR3. The rearrangement joins TRBV29-1 to TRBJ2-7, with 7 bases lining up with TRBD1. The V and J ends lost 2 bases and 7 bases, in that order; junction bases with no gene match: 8. The CDR3 has 13 residues. Germline loops: CDR1 SQVTM, CDR2 ANQGSEA. Here the CDR3 DNA reads TGCAGCGTTGAACGGACAGGCCTGGGGGAGCAGTACTTC. As protein: CSVERTGLGEQYF.

The chain links TRBV2 to TRBJ2-3; TRBD1 is a possible D gene (5 bases). The CDR3 is made up of 13 amino acids. Germline V gene lookup returns CDR1 SNHLY and CDR2 FYNNEI. The ends were cut back, 6 bases at V and 6 bases at J, with 13 bases in the middle. CDR3 region: CASSRGASDTQYF. The CDR3 nucleotides read TGTGCCAGCAGCCGTGGGGCCAGCGATACGCAGTATTTT. Based on the CDR3 plus reference TRBV2 and TRBJ2-3, the full variable domain is EPEVTQTPSHQVTQMGQEVILRCVPISNHLYFYWYRQILGQKVEFLVSFYNNEISEKSEIFDDQFSVERPDGSNFTLKIRSTKLEDSAMYFCASSRGASDTQYFGPGTRLTVL.

J is TRBJ1-1 and V is TRBV6-5; 8 positions match TRBD1. V shed 6 bases and J 0 bases; nucleotides not matched to a gene: 3. Germline CDR1 is MNHEY and CDR2 is SVGAGI. The CDR3 totals 14 residues. CDR3: CASRLGQVNTEAFF. The CDR3 coding sequence is TGTGCCAGCAGATTGGGACAGGTGAACACTGAAGCTTTCTTT.

This chain links TRBV14 with TRBJ1-6; TRBD1 matches at 8 bases. This CDR3 has 14 amino acids. The trim removed 0 bases at V and 9 bases at J, leaving 1 base unmatched. Germline lookup yields CDR1 SGHDN and CDR2 FVKESK. The CDR3 here is CASSQETGVSPLHF. The CDR3 DNA is TGTGCCAGCAGCCAAGAGACAGGGGTTTCACCCCTCCACTTT.

The V gene is TRBV29-1, the J gene TRBJ2-2; 11 bases line up with TRBD2. V lost 6 bases to trimming and J lost 1 base; unmatched junction nucleotides: 1. CDR1 and CDR2 (germline): SQVTM, ANQGSEA. The CDR3 sequence is 14 residues long. The CDR3 DNA reads as TGCAGCGTCGGGACTAGCGGGAACACCGGGGAGCTGTTTTTT. Its protein product is CSVGTSGNTGELFF.

The J gene is TRBJ2-7, the V gene TRBV11-2, with 7 bases lining up with TRBD2. Germline-derived CDR1 and CDR2 are SGHAT and FQNNGV. The trim removed 3 bases at V and 6 bases at J, leaving 8 bases unmatched. This CDR3 contains 14 residues. The chain's CDR3 is CASSFSEGGVEQYF. CDR3 in DNA: TGTGCCAGCAGCTTTTCAGAGGGAGGGGTCGAGCAGTACTTC. The full variable domain, with the rest looked up from reference TRBV11-2 and TRBJ2-7, is EAGVAQSPRYKIIEKRQSVAFWCNPISGHATLYWYQQILGQGPKLLIQFQNNGVVDDSQLPKDRFSAERLKGVDSTLKIQPAKLEDSAVYLCASSFSEGGVEQYFGPGTRLTVT.